The present T cell receptor beta chain was sequenced within a study of post-analysis software for immune sequencing data. Overall study results and limits: TRBV5-6, TRBV5-1 and TRBV20-1 were among several TRBV segments more frequent in patients than controls.

Trimming removed 3 bases from V and 3 bases from J, with 9 bases in between. CDR1 and CDR2 (germline): SGHDT, YYEEEE. The CDR3 contains 13 residues. Comments on this clonotype: Its antigen remains unidentified.

The library was made from cDNA and included unique molecular identifiers. TCRdb itself ran the PCR reads through MiXCR, one entry per CDR3 protein. In the table there are roughly 800,000 distinct CDR3 sequences, 25% to 30% of which are singletons. Source material: blood. The sequence was obtained from a girl between 5 and 17 years old with multiple sclerosis. This sequence joins TRBV5-6 and TRBJ1-1; D gene unclear. Here the CDR3 DNA reads TGTGCCAGCAGCTATACCGGGGACACTGAAGCTTTCTTT. Its translation is CASSYTGDTEAFF.